The source of this T cell receptor beta chain is a study of metastatic and nonmetastatic thyroid tumors. About the study: For malignant and benign thyroid patients, tumor or nodule tissue and blood were the sources whose repertoires were compared.

The junction had 12 bases not matched to a gene; V was cut back by 6 bases and J by 10 bases. The CDR3 spans 15 residues. CDR1 and CDR2 from the germline V gene are MDHEN and SYDVKM. TCRdb reprocessed the PCR reads using MiXCR. The repertoire holds fewer than 15,000 clones, 20% to 25% seen once, with roughly 8% in the top ten. By sample share, this clone is medium-sized. Antigen specificity is unknown. Study results and limitations: Benign nodules were reported to have significantly lower TCR beta diversity than malignant thyroid tumors, in blood and tumor.

Patients underwent thyroid surgery, and none had received any treatment before it. The sequence was obtained from a female donor with papillary thyroid cancer or a benign thyroid nodule (not recorded which). Some clones in this sample may be carry-over from other donors' samples. This rearrangement joins TRBV28 to TRBJ1-6; 7 nucleotides line up with TRBD1. The material sequenced was tumor tissue. The chain's CDR3 is CASSRGGRVKSPLHF. CDR3 sequence (DNA): TGTGCCAGCAGCAGGGGGGGTCGAGTAAAATCACCCCTCCACTTT.